The entry below describes one T cell receptor beta chain. Its specificity is unknown. Treatment: some 20 received Ad26.COV2.S at low or high dose, single or two shots; 5 received placebo; per-sample allocation not given. Sampling was performed 63 days after the first vaccine or placebo injection. The sample originates from a study of Ad26.COV2.S vaccination and SARS-CoV-2 variants. Findings and caveats of the study: Total T cell responses, in the TCR breadth and depth analyses, may have been underestimated.

Profiled with immunoSEQ multiplex PCR; TCRdb holds only in-frame clones, not every one. The sample comprises under 300,000 clones, 87% of which are singletons, and just under 3% rests with the top ten. This TCR was sampled from a person between 18 and 65 years old who received the Ad26.COV2.S COVID-19 vaccine or a placebo. This sample comprised peripheral blood, obtained in a trial of Ad26.COV2.S vaccine versus placebo.

The CDR3 bases are TGTGCCACCAGTGATTTGCGTTGGGCAGATACGCAGTATTTT. This translates into CATSDLRWADTQYF. This sequence joins TRBV24-1 and TRBJ2-3, with no clear D. The length of the CDR3 is 14 residues. V was cut by 0 bases and J by 4 bases, with 7 bases left in between. Looked up from germline, CDR1 is KGHDR and CDR2 is SFDVKD.